Below, 13 T cell receptor beta chains from the same sample are listed, as sequenced in a study of CD8 T cell repertoires and HIV-1 epitope variants. For these receptors, no antigen is known. The protocol was immunoSEQ multiplex PCR, while the TCRdb copy is restricted to in-frame clones and leaves out a portion. The table lists roughly 6,000 clones, around 65% of them singletons. The sequenced sample was cultured CD8+ T cells derived from PBMCs. These TCRs come from a male donor with HIV.

The genes are TRBV19 and TRBJ1-2, with D maybe TRBD1 (6 bases). The CDR3 covers 13 residues. CDR1 and CDR2 (germline): LNHDA, SQIVND (reference sequence). V was shortened by 0 bases and J by 8 bases, with 10 bases between the two germline ends. The CDR3 sequence: CASSIDHRAGYTF. The CDR3 bases are TGTGCCAGTAGTATAGATCACAGGGCCGGCTACACCTTC.

The V call is TRBV28, the J call TRBJ2-7; D might be TRBD1 (5 bases). The V end was cut by 5 bases, the J end by 4 bases, with 15 bases between. This CDR3 has 14 residues. CDR1 is MDHEN and CDR2 is SYDVKM in the germline V gene. This CDR3 reads CASSPRTSRYEQYF. The DNA for the CDR3 is TGTGCCAGCAGTCCACGGACAAGCAGGTACGAGCAGTACTTC.

V and J are TRBV19 and TRBJ2-7; 8 nucleotides align to TRBD1. The germline gives CDR1 LNHDA, CDR2 SQIVND (reference sequence). V shed 3 bases, J shed 4 bases, and the junction held 5 bases outside the gene matches. The CDR3 is 14 amino acids. The DNA for the CDR3 is TGTGCCAGTAGTATTGGACAGGGTGGTTACGAGCAGTACTTC. Its translation: CASSIGQGGYEQYF.

In its sample, this clone is medium-sized (0.01 to 0.1%). The chain couples TRBV25-1 to TRBJ2-7; TRBD1 agrees at 9 bases. The CDR3 loop spans 17 amino acids. V shed 5 bases, J shed 2 bases, and the junction held 13 bases outside the gene matches. Germline V CDR1 and CDR2: MGHDK, SYGVNS. Written as DNA, the CDR3 is TGTGCCAGCAGTAGTGACCGATGGGACAGGGAAACCTACGAGCAGTACTTC. It codes for CASSSDRWDRETYEQYF.

With regard to this clone: A much larger clone lies one base from this, so it may be a read error. Within the sample, other DNA sequences also encode this same CDR3. This sequence joins TRBV7-9 and TRBJ2-1; 11 nucleotides match TRBD2. The CDR3 length is 17 residues. Germline lookup yields CDR1 SEHNR and CDR2 FQNEAQ (reference sequence). V dropped 2 bases and J dropped 0; count of bases not matched to a gene: 3. The CDR3 DNA reads TGTGCCAGCAGCTTAATAGCGGGGGGGGGCTCCTACAATGAGCAGTTCTTC. It encodes CASSLIAGGGSYNEQFF.

This clone is medium-sized (0.01 to 0.1%). V and J are TRBV4-1 and TRBJ2-2; D remains ambiguous. V lost 0 bases and J 1 base, leaving 3 bases between the germline ends. CDR1 and CDR2 from the germline V gene are MGHRA and YSYEKL. The CDR3 runs to 14 residues. In DNA, the CDR3 is TGCGCCAGCAGCCAAGATGGGAACACCGGGGAGCTGTTTTTT. Encoded protein: CASSQDGNTGELFF.

The gene calls are TRBV4-1 and TRBJ1-1, with D unclear. Per the germline V gene, CDR1 is MGHRA and CDR2 is YSYEKL. CDR3 length equals 13 residues. V was cut by 3 bases and J by 3 bases, with 8 bases left in between. CDR3 region: CASSQGFDTEAFF. The CDR3 nucleotides read TGCGCCAGCAGCCAGGGGTTTGACACTGAAGCTTTCTTT.

This clone was seen a handful of times. J is TRBJ2-2 and V is TRBV28; 8 positions agree with TRBD1. The germline CDR1 and CDR2 sequences are MDHEN and SYDVKM. V lost 3 bases and J lost 2; bases outside the gene matches: 5. The CDR3 loop spans 16 amino acids. The CDR3 nucleotides read TGTGCCAGCAGTTTCGGACAGGGAAGAAACACCGGGGAGCTGTTTTTT. Protein product: CASSFGQGRNTGELFF.

V and J are TRBV7-6 and TRBJ2-7; 7 nucleotides agree with TRBD1. Germline assignment: CDR1 SGHVS and CDR2 FNYEAQ. V lost 3 bases to trimming and J lost 7 bases; unmatched junction nucleotides: 9. The CDR3 totals 14 residues. Written as DNA, the CDR3 is TGTGCCAGCAGCTTGGGACAGTACCTTCGTGAGCAGTACTTC. As protein: CASSLGQYLREQYF.

This clone was found a few times. The junction does not match germline at one end; this may be a read error. The chain links TRBV7-7 to TRBJ2-5; D is undetermined. Germline values: CDR1 SSHAT, CDR2 FNYEAQ (reference sequence). The CDR3 totals 16 residues. CDR3 in DNA: TGTGCTAGCAGCTTAGACCCCACGATAGGTAGAGAGACCCAGTACTTC. Amino acids: CASSLDPTIGRETQYF.

As DNA, the CDR3 is TGTGCCAGCAGAGGGACACCCTATAACGAGCAGTACTTC. Amino acid sequence: CASRGTPYNEQYF. The rearrangement joins TRBV2 to TRBJ2-7, with D possibly matching TRBD1 (6 bases). Looked up from germline, CDR1 is SNHLY and CDR2 is FYNNEI. The CDR3 is 13 residues long. The ends were cut back, 6 bases at V and 5 bases at J, with 14 bases in the middle.

This clone was counted only a few times. This sequence joins TRBV19 and TRBJ2-3; D is tentatively TRBD1 or TRBD2 (5 bases each). Germline values: CDR1 LNHDA, CDR2 SQIVND (reference sequence). This CDR3 region has 15 residues. Trimming removed 3 bases from V and 6 bases from J, with 16 bases in between. This CDR3 is CASSIGPAEGDTQYF. The DNA for the CDR3 is TGTGCCAGTAGTATCGGACCTGCCGAGGGGGATACGCAGTATTTT.

The rearrangement uses TRBV28 and TRBJ2-1; D is undetermined. With 2 bases removed from V and 7 bases from J, the gap between germline ends came to 3 bases. CDR1 is MDHEN and CDR2 is SYDVKM in the germline V gene. This CDR3 comprises 11 residues. CDR3 bases: TGTGCCAGCAGTTTAATAAATGAGCAGTTCTTC. Its translation is CASSLINEQFF. Full variable domain (remainder filled in from reference TRBV28 and TRBJ2-1): DVKVTQSSRYLVKRTGEKVFLECVQDMDHENMFWYRQDPGLGLRLIYFSYDVKMKEKGDIPEGYSVSREKKERFSLILESASTNQTSMYLCASSLINEQFFGPGTRLTVL.